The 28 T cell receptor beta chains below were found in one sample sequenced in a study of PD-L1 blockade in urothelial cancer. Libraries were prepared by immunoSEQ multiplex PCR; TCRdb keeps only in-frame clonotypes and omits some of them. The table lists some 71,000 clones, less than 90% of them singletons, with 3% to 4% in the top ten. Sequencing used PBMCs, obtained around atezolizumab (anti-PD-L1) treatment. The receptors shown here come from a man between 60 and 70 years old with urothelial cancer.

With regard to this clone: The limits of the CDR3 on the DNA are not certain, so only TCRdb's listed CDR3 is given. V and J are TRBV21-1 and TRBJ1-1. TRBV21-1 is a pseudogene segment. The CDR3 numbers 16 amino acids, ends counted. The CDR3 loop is CASSKRWAGGNTEAFF.

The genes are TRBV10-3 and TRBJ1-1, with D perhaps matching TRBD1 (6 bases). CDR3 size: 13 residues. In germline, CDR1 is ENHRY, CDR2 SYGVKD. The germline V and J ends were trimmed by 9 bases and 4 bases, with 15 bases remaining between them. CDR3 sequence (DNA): TGTGCCATGTCAGGGGTAGGTGGCACTGAAGCTTTCTTT. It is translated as CAMSGVGGTEAFF.

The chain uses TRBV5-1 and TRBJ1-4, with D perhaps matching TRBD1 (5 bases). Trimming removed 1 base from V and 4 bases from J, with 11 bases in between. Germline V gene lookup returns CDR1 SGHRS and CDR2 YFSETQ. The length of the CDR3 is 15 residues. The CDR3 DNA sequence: TGCGCCAGCAGCTTGCTAGGGGAAATTAATGAAAAACTGTTTTTT. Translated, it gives CASSLLGEINEKLFF.

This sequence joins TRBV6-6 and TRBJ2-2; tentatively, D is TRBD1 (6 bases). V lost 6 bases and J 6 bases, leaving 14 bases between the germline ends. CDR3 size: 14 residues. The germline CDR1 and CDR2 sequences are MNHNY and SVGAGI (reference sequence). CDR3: CASRRTEGAGELFF. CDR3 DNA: TGTGCCAGCAGGAGGACAGAAGGGGCCGGGGAGCTGTTTTTT.

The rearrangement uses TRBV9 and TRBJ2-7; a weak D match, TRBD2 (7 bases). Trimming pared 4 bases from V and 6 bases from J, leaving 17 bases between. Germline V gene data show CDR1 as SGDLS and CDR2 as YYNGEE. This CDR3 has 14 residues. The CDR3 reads CASSRDTAGVEQYF. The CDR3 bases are TGTGCCAGCAGCCGGGACACGGCGGGGGTCGAGCAGTACTTC.

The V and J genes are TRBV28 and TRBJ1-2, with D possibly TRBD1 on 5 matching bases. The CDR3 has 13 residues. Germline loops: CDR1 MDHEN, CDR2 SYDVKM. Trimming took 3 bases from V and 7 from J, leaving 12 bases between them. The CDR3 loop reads CASSFDGGSGYTF. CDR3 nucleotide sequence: TGTGCCAGCAGTTTTGACGGGGGTAGTGGCTACACCTTC.

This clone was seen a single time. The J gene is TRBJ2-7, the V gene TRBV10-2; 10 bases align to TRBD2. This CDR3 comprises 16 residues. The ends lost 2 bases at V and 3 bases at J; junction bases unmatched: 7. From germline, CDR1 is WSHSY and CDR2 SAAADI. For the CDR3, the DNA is TGCGCCAGCAGTGAGGCACTAGCGGGAACTTTCTACGAGCAGTACTTC. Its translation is CASSEALAGTFYEQYF.

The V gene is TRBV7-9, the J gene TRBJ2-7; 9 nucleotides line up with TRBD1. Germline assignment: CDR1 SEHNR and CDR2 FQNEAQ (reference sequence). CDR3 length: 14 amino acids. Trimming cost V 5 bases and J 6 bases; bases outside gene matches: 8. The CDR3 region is CASSLYRGLSEQYF. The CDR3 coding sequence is TGTGCCAGCAGCCTATACAGGGGGCTTAGCGAGCAGTACTTC.

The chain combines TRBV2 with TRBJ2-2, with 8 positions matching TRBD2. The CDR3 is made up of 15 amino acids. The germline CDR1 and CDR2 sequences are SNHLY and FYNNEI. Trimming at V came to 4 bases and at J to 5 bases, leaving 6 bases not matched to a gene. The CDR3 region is CASSGRGAQTGELFF. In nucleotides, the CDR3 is TGTGCCAGCAGTGGGCGGGGGGCCCAAACCGGGGAGCTGTTTTTT.

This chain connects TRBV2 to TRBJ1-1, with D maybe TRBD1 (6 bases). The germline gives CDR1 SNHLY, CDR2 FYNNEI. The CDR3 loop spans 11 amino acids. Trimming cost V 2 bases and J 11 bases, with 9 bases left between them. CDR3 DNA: TGTGCCAGCAGTGAACCAGGGGTGGCTTTCTTT. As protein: CASSEPGVAFF.

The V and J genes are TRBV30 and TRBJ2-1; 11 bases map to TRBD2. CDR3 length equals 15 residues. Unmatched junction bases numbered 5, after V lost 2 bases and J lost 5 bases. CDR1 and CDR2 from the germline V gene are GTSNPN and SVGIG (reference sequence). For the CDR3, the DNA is TGTGCCTGGAGTCGGACTAGCGGGCGGAACAATGAGCAGTTCTTC. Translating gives CAWSRTSGRNNEQFF.

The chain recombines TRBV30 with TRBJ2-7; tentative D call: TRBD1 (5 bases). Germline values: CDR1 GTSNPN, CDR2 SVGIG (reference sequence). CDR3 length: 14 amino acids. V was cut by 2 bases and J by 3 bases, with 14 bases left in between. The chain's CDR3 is CAWSTRQGYYEQYF. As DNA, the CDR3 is TGTGCCTGGAGTACCCGGCAGGGCTACTACGAGCAGTACTTC.

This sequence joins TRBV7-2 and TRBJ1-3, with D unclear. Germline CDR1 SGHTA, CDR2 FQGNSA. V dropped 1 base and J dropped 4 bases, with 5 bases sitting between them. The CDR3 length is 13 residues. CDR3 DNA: TGTGCCAGCAGCTTAGGAGGGGGAAACACCATATATTTT. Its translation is CASSLGGGNTIYF.

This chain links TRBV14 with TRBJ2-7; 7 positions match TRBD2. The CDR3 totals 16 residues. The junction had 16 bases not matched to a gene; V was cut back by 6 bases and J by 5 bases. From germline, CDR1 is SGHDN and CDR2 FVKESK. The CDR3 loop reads CASSSPGGSIVDEQYF. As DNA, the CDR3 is TGTGCCAGCAGTAGCCCCGGCGGGAGCATAGTTGACGAGCAGTACTTC.

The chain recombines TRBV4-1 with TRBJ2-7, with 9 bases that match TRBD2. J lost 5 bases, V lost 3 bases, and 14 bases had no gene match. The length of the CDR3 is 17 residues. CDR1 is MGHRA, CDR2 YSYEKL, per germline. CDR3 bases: TGCGCCAGCAGCCACACCCCTCCGGGACTAGCTCGCGACGAGCAGTACTTC. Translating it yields CASSHTPPGLARDEQYF.

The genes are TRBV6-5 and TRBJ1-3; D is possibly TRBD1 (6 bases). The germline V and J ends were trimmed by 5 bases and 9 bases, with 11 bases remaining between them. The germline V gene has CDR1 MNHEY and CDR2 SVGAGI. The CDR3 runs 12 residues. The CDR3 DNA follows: TGTGCCAGCAGTACGACAGGAGGCACCATATATTTT. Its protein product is CASSTTGGTIYF.

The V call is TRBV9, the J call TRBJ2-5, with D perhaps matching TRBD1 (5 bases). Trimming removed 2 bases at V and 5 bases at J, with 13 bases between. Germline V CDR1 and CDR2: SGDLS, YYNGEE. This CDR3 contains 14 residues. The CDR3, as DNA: TGTGCCAGCAGCGTTGGGAAGGGGATGGAGACCCAGTACTTC. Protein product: CASSVGKGMETQYF.

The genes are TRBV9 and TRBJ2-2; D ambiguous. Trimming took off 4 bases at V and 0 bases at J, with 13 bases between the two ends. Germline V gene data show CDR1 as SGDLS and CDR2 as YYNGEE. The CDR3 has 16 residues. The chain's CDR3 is CASSPRSETNTGELFF. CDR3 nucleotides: TGTGCCAGCAGCCCCCGAAGTGAGACGAACACCGGGGAGCTGTTTTTT.

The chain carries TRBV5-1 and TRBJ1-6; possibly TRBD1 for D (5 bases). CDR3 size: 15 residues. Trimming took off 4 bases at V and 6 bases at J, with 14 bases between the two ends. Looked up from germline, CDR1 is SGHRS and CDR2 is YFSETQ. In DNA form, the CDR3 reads TGCGCCAGCAGCCCACCGGGACTCTCTAATTCACCCCTCCACTTT. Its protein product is CASSPPGLSNSPLHF.

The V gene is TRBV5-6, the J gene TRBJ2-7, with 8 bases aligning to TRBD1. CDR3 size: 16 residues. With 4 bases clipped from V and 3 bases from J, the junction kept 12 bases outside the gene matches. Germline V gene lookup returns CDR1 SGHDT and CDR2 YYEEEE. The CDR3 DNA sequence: TGTGCCAGCAGCCCCGGAGGAGGACAGGGTCTCTACGAGCAGTACTTC. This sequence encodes CASSPGGGQGLYEQYF. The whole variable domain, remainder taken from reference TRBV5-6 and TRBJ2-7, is DAGVTQSPTHLIKTRGQQVTLRCSPKSGHDTVSWYQQALGQGPQFIFQYYEEEERQRGNFPDRFSGHQFPNYSSELNVNALLLGDSALYLCASSPGGGQGLYEQYFGPGTRLTVT.

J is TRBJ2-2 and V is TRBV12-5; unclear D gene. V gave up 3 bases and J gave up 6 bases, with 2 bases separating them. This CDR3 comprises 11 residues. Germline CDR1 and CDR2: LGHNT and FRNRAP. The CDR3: CASGFSGELFF. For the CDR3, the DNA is TGTGCTAGTGGTTTCTCCGGGGAGCTGTTTTTT.

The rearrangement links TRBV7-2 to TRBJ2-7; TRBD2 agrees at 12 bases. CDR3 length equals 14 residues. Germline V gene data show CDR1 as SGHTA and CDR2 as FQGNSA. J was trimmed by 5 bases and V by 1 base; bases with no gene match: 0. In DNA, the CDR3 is TGTGCCAGCAGCTTAGGGACTAGCGGGGACGAGCAGTACTTC. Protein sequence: CASSLGTSGDEQYF.

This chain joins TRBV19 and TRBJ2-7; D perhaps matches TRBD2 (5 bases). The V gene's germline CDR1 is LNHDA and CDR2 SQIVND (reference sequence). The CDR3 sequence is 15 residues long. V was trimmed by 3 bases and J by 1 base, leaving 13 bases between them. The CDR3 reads CASSIVAGPSYEQYF. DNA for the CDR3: TGTGCCAGTAGTATTGTGGCGGGTCCGTCCTACGAGCAGTACTTC.

The CDR3: CASSIRSMVGGYTF. CDR3 nucleotides: TGTGCCAGTAGTATAAGATCTATGGTTGGTGGCTACACCTTC. V and J are TRBV19 and TRBJ1-2; unclear D gene. V lost 2 bases and J 7 bases, leaving 14 bases between the germline ends. The CDR3 runs 14 residues. Per germline, CDR1 LNHDA and CDR2 SQIVND (reference sequence).

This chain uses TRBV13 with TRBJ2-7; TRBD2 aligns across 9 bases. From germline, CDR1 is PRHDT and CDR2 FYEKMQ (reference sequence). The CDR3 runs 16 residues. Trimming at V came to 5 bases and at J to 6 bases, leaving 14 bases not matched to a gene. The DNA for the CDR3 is TGTGCCAGCAGCCAACCCAAGGGACTAGCTAGGTCCGAGCAGTACTTC. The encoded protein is CASSQPKGLARSEQYF.

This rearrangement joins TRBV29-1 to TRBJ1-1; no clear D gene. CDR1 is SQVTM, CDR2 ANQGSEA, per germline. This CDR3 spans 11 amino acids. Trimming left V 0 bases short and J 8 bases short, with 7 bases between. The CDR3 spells CSVEDLLEAFF. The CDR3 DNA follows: TGCAGCGTTGAAGATTTGTTAGAAGCTTTCTTT.

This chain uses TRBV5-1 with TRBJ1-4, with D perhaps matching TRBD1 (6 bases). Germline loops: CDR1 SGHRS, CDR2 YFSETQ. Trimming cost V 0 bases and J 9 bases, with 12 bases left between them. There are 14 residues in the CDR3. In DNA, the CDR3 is TGCGCCAGCAGCTTGGGGACAGCCTCTCAAAAACTGTTTTTT. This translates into CASSLGTASQKLFF. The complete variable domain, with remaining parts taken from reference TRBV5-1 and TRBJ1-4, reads KAGVTQTPRYLIKTRGQQVTLSCSPISGHRSVSWYQQTPGQGLQFLFEYFSETQRNKGNFPGRFSGRQFSNSRSEMNVSTLELGDSALYLCASSLGTASQKLFFGSGTQLSVL.

The CDR3 DNA is TGTGCCACCCGTTCACCGGGACTAGCGGGATTCACCGGGGAGCTGTTTTTT. It encodes CATRSPGLAGFTGELFF. The chain has TRBV7-9 and TRBJ2-2; 13 bases agree with TRBD2. From germline, CDR1 is SEHNR and CDR2 FQNEAQ (reference sequence). V dropped 10 bases and J dropped 4; count of bases not matched to a gene: 12. This CDR3 has 17 amino acids.